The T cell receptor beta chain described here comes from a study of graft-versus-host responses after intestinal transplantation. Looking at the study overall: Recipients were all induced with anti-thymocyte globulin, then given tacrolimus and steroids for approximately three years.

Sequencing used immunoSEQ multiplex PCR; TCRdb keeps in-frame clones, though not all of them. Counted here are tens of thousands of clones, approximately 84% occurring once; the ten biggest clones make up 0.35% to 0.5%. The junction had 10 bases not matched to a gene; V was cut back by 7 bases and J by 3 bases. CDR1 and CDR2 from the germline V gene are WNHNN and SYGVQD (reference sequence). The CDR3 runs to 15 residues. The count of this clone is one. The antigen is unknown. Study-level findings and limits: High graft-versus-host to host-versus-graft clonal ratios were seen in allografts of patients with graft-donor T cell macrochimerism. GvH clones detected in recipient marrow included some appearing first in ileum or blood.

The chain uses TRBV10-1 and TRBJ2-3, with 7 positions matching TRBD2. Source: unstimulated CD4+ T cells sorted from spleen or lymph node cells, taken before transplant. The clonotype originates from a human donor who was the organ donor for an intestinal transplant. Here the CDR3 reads CASKDMRGRTDTQYF. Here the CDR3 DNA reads TGCGCCAGCAAGGACATGCGGGGGAGGACAGATACGCAGTATTTT.